The present TCR beta chain was sequenced within a study of cytotoxic CD8 clonotypes in ibrutinib-treated CLL. Germline assignment: CDR1 GTSNPN and CDR2 SVGIG (reference sequence). Trimming stripped 2 bases from V and 5 bases from J, with 10 bases between. CDR3 length equals 13 residues. The repertoire was sequenced with immunoSEQ multiplex PCR; TCRdb's copy has only in-frame clones and lacks some. The top ten clones hold around 21% of a sample with approximately 60,000 clones, 55% to 65% of them seen once. Sequences were derived from PBMCs, sampled after 24 months of ibrutinib treatment. This clonotype originated in a human donor with chronic lymphocytic leukemia. The V gene is TRBV30, the J gene TRBJ1-5; D perhaps matches TRBD1 (5 bases). This chain's CDR3 is CAWSQGPDQPQHF. Here the CDR3 DNA reads TGTGCCTGGAGTCAGGGTCCCGATCAGCCCCAGCATTTT.